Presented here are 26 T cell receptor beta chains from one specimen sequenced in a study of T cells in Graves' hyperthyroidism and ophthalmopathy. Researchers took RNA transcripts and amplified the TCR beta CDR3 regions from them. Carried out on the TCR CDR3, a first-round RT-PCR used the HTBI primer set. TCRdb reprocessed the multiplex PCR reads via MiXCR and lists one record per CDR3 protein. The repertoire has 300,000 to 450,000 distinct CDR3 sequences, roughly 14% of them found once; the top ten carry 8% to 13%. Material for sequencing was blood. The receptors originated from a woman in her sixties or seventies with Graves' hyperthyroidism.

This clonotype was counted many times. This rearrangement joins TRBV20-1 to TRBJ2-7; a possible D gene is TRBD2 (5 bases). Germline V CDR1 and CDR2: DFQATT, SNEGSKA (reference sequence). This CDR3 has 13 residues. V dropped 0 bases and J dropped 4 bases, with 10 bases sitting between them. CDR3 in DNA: TGCAGTGCTAGAGAAGCTCGGGGATACGAGCAGTACTTC. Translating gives CSAREARGYEQYF.

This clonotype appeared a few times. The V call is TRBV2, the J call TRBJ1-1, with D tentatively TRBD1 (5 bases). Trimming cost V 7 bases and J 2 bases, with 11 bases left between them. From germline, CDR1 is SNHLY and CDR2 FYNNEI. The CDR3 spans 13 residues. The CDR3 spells CASMRGPNTEAFF. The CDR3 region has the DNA TGTGCCAGCATGAGGGGACCAAACACTGAAGCTTTCTTT.

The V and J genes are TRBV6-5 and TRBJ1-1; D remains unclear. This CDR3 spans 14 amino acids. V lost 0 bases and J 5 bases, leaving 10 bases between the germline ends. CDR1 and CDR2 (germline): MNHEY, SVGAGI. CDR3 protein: CASSYSAVRTEAFF. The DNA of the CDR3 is TGTGCCAGCAGTTACTCGGCAGTAAGGACTGAAGCTTTCTTT.

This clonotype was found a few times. DNA for the CDR3: TGTGCCACCCAACGGGGGACAGATTCGGACGAGCAGTACTTC. This gives the protein CATQRGTDSDEQYF. The gene calls are TRBV19 and TRBJ2-7, with D perhaps matching TRBD1 (7 bases). The CDR3 is 14 amino acids. Germline-derived CDR1 and CDR2 are LNHDA and SQIVND (reference sequence). Trimming left V 10 bases short and J 5 bases short, with 21 bases between. The entire variable domain, with the rest obtained from reference TRBV19 and TRBJ2-7, is as follows: DGGITQSPKYLFRKEGQNVTLSCEQNLNHDAMYWYRQDPGQGLRLIYYSQIVNDFQKGDIAEGYSVSREKKESFPLTVTSAQKNPTAFYLCATQRGTDSDEQYFGPGTRLTVT.

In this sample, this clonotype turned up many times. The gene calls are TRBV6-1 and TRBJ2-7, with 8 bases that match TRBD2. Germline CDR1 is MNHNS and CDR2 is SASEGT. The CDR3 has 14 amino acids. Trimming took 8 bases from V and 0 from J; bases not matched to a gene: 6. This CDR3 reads CASGVGTSSYEQYF. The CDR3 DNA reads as TGTGCCAGCGGAGTAGGGACTAGCTCCTACGAGCAGTACTTC.

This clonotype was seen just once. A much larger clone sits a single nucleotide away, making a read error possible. The CDR3 sequence: CASSQGQLRRRMNTEAFF. The CDR3 nucleotides read TGCGCCAGCAGCCAAGGGCAGTTGCGCCGTCGCATGAACACTGAAGCTTTCTTT. The gene calls are TRBV4-1 and TRBJ1-1; no definite D call. V was pared by 1 base and J by 0 bases, with 18 bases between. This CDR3 is built from 18 residues. Germline CDR1 MGHRA, CDR2 YSYEKL.

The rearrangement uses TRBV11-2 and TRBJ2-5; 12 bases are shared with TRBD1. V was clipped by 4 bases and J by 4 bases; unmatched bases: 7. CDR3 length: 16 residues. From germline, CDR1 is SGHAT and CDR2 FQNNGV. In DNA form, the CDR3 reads TGTGCCAGCAGCTCCGGGACAGGGGGCGTGGGAGAGACCCAGTACTTC. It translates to CASSSGTGGVGETQYF.

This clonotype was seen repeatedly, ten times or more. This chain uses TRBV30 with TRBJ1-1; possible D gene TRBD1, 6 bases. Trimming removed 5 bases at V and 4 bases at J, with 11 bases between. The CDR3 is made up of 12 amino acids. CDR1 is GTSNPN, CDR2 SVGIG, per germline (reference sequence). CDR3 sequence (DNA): TGTGCCTGGGAAGGGGGTCCCACTGAAGCTTTCTTT. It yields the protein CAWEGGPTEAFF.

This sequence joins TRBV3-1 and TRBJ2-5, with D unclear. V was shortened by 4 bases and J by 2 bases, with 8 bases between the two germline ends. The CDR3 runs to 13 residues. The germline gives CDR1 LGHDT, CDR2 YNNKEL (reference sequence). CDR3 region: CASSPRVQETQYF. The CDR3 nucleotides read TGTGCCAGCAGCCCCCGGGTACAAGAGACCCAGTACTTC.

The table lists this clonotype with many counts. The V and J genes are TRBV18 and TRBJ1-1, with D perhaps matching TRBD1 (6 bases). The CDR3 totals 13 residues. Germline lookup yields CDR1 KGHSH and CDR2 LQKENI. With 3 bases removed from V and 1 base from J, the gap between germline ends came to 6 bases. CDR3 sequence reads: CASSPGQNTEAFF. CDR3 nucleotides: TGTGCCAGCTCACCGGGACAGAACACTGAAGCTTTCTTT. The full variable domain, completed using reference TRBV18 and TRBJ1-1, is NAGVMQNPRHLVRRRGQEARLRCSPMKGHSHVYWYRQLPEEGLKFMVYLQKENIIDESGMPKERFSAEFPKEGPSILRIQQVVRGDSAAYFCASSPGQNTEAFFGQGTRLTVV.

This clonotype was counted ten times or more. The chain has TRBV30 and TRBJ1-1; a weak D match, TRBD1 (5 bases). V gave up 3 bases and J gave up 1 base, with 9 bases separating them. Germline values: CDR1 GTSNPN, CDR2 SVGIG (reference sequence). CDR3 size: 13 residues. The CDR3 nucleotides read TGTGCCTGGAGCGACAGAGCGAACACTGAAGCTTTCTTT. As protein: CAWSDRANTEAFF. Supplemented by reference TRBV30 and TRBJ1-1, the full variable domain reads SQTIHQWPATLVQPVGSPLSLECTVEGTSNPNLYWYRQAAGRGLQLLFYSVGIGQISSEVPQNLSASRPQDRQFILSSKKLLLSDSGFYLCAWSDRANTEAFFGQGTRLTVV.

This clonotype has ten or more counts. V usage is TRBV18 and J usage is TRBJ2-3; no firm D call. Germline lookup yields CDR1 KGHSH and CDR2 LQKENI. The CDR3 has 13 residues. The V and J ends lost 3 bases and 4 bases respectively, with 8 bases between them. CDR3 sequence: CASSPGNADTQYF. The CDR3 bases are TGTGCCAGCTCACCTGGGAACGCAGATACGCAGTATTTT.

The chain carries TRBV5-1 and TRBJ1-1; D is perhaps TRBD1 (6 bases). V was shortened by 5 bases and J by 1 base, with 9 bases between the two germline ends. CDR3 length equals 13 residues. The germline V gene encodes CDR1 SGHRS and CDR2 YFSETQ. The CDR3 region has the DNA TGCGCCAGCAGGCTGACAGGGAACACTGAAGCTTTCTTT. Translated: CASRLTGNTEAFF.

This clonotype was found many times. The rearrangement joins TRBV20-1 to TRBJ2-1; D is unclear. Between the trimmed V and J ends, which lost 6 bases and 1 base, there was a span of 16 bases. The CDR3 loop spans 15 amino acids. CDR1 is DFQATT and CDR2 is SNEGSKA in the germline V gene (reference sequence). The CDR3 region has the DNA TGCAGTGCCCGTATTGTTGGAGTGTCCTACAATGAGCAGTTCTTC. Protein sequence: CSARIVGVSYNEQFF.

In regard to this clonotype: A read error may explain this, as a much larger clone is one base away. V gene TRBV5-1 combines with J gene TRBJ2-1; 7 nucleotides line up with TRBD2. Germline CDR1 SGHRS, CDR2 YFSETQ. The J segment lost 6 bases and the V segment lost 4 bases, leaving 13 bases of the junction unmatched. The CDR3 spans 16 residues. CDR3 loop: CASSPEMAGAVNEQFF. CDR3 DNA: TGCGCCAGCAGCCCTGAGATGGCGGGAGCCGTCAATGAGCAGTTCTTC.

CDR3 DNA sequence: TGTGCCAGCGGGGCCGCGTATCAAGCCTACGAGCAGTACTTC. Translated: CASGAAYQAYEQYF. V and J are TRBV6-1 and TRBJ2-7, with TRBD1 as a possible D gene (5 bases). Germline loops: CDR1 MNHNS, CDR2 SASEGT. The V end was cut by 8 bases, the J end by 2 bases, with 16 bases between. CDR3 length equals 14 residues.

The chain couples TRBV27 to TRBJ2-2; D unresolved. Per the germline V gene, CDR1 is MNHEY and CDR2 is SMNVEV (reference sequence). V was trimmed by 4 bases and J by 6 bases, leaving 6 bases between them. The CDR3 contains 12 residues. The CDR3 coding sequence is TGTGCCAGCAGTTCCACTGCCGGGGAGCTGTTTTTT. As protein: CASSSTAGELFF.

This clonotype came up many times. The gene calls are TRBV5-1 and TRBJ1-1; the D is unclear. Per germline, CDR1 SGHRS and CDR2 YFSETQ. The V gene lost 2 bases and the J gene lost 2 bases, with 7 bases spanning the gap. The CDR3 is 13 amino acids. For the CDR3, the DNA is TGCGCCAGCAGCTTTGCCTCAAACACTGAAGCTTTCTTT. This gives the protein CASSFASNTEAFF.

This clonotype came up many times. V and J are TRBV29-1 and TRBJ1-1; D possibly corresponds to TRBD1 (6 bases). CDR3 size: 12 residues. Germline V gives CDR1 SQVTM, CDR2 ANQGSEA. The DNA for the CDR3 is TGCAGTGCTAGAGGGGGGAACACTGAAGCTTTCTTT. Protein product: CSARGGNTEAFF.

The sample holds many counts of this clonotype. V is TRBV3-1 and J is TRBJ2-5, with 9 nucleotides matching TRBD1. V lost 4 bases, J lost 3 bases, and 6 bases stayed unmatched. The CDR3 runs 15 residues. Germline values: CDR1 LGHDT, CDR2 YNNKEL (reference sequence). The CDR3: CASSRFRTGEETQYF. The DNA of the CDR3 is TGTGCCAGCAGCCGATTCAGGACAGGGGAAGAGACCCAGTACTTC.

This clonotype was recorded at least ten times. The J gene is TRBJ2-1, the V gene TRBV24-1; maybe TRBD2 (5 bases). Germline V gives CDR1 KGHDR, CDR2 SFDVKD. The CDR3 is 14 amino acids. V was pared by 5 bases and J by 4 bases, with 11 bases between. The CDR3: CATSVAGLYNEQFF. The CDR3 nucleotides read TGTGCCACCAGTGTTGCCGGACTGTACAATGAGCAGTTCTTC.

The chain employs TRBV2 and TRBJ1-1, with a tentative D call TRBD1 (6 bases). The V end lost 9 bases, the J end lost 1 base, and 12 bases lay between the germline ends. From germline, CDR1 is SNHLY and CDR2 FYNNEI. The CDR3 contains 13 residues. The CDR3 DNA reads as TGTGCCAGTCCAGGACAGACGAACACTGAAGCTTTCTTT. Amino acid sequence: CASPGQTNTEAFF.

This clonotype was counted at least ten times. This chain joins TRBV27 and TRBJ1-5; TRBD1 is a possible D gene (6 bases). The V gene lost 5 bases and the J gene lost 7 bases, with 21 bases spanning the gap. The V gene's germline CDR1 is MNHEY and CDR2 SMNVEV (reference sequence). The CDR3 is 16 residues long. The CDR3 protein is CASSGLGHTNGQPQHF. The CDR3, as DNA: TGTGCCAGCAGTGGTCTGGGACATACTAACGGCCAGCCCCAGCATTTT.

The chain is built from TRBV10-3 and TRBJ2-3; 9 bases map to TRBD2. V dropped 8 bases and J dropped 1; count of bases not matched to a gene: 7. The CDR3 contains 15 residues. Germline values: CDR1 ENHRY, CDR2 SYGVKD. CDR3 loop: CAISLAGGGTDTQYF. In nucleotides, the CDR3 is TGTGCCATCTCGTTGGCGGGAGGGGGCACAGATACGCAGTATTTT.

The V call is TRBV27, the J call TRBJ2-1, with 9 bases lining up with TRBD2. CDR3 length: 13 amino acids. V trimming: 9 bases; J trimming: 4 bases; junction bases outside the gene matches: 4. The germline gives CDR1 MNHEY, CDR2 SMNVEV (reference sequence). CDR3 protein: CASRTSVYNEQFF. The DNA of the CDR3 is TGTGCCAGTCGGACTAGCGTGTACAATGAGCAGTTCTTC.

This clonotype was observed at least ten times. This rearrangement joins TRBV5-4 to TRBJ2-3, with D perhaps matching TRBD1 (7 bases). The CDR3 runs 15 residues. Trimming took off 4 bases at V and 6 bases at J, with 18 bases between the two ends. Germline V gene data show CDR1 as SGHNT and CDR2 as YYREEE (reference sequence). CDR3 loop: CASSNRDSGSDTQYF. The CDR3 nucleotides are TGTGCCAGCAGCAACCGGGACAGCGGGTCCGATACGCAGTATTTT.